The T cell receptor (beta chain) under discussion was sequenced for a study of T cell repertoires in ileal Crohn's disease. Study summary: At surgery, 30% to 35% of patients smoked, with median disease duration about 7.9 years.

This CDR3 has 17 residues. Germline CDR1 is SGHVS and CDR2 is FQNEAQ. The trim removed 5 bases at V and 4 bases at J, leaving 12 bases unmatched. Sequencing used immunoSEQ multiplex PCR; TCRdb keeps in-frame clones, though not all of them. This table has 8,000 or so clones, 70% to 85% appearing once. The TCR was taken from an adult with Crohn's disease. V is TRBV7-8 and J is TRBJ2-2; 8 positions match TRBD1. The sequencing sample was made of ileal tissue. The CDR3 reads CASSLQGGNFGTGELFF. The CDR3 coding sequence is TGTGCCAGCAGCCTACAGGGGGGTAACTTTGGCACCGGGGAGCTGTTTTTT. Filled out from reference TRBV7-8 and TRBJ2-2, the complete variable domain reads GAGVSQSPRYKVAKRGQDVALRCDPISGHVSLFWYQQALGQGPEFLTYFQNEAQLDKSGLPSDRFFAERPEGSVSTLKIQRTQQEDSAVYLCASSLQGGNFGTGELFFGEGSRLTVL.